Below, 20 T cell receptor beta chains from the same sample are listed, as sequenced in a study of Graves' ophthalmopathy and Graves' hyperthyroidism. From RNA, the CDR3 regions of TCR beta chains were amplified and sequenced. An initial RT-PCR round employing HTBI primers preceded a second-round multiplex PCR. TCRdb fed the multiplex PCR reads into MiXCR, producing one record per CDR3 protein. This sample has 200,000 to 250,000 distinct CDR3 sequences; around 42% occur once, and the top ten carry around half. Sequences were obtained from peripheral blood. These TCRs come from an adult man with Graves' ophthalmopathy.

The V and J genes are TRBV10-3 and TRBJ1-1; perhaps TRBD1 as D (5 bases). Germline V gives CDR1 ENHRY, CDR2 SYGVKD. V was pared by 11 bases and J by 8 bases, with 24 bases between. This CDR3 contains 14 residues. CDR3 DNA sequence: TGTGCCGCGCGGGGGGGAATGGGTCCCGGGGAAGCTTTCTTT. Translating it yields CAARGGMGPGEAFF.

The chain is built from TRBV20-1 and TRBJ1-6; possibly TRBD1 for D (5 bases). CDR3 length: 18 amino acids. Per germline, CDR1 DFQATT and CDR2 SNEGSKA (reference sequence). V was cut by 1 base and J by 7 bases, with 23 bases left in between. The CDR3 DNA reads TGCAGTGCTAGAGTGGGGGGAGGCGAGGTTCCCGAAAATTCACCCCTCCACTTT. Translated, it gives CSARVGGGEVPENSPLHF.

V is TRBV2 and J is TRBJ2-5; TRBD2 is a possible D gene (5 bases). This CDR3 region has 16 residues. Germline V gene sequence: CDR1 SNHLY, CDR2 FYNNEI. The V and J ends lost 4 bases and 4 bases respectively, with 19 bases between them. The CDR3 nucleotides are TGTGCCAGCAGTGTAACCCCGACGGGTGCGGGAGAGACCCAGTACTTC. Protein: CASSVTPTGAGETQYF.

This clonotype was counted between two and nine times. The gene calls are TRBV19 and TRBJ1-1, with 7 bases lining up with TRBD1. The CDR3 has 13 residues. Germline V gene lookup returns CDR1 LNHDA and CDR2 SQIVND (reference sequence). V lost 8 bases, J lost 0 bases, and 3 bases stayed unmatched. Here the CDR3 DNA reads TGTGCCAGTGGGGACAGTCTGAACACTGAAGCTTTCTTT. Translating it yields CASGDSLNTEAFF.

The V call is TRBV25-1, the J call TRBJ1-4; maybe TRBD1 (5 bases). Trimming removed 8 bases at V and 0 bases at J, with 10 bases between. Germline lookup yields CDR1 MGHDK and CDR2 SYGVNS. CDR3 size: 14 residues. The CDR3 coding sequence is TGTGCCAGCTCCACAGGAGCAACTAATGAAAAACTGTTTTTT. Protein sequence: CASSTGATNEKLFF.

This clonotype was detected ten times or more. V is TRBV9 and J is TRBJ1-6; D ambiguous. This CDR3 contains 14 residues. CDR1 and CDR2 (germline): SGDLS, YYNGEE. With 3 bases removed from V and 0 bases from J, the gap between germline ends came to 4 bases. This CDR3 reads CASSESSYNSPLHF. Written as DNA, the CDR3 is TGTGCCAGCAGCGAGAGCTCCTATAATTCACCCCTCCACTTT.

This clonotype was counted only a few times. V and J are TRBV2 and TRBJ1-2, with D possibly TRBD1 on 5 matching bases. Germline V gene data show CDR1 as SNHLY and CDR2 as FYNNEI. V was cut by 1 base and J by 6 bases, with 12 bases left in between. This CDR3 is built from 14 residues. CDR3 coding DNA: TGTGCCAGCAGTGAAGAGGGTCAGGGCCATGGCTACACCTTC. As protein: CASSEEGQGHGYTF.

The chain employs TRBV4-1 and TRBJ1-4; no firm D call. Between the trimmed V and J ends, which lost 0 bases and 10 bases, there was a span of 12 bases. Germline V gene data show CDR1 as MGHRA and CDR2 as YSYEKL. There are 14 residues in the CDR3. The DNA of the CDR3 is TGCGCCAGCAGCCAAGAGCGGGAAGGAGTAAAACTGTTTTTT. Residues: CASSQEREGVKLFF.

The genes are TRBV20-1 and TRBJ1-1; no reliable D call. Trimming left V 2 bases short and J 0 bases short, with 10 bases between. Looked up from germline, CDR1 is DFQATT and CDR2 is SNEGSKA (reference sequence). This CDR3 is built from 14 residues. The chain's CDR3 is CSARPPTLNTEAFF. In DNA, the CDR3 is TGCAGTGCTAGACCCCCTACTCTGAACACTGAAGCTTTCTTT.

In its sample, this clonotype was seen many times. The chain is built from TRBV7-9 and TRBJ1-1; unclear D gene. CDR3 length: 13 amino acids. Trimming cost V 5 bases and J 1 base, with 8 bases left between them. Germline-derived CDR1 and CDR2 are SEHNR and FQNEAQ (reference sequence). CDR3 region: CASSATENTEAFF. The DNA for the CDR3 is TGTGCCAGCAGCGCTACAGAGAACACTGAAGCTTTCTTT.

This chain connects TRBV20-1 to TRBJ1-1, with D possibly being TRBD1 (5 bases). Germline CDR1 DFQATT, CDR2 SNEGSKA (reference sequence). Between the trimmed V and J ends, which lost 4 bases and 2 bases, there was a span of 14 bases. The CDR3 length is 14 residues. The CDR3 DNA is TGCAGTGCTAAGGCCAGGGACGGAAACACTGAAGCTTTCTTT. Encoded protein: CSAKARDGNTEAFF.

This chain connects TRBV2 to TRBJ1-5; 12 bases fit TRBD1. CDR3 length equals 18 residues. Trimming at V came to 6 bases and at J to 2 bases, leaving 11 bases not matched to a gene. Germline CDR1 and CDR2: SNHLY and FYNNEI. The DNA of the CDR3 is TGTGCCAGCAGCCAGAGGCCGGGACAGGGGGCCGGCAATCAGCCCCAGCATTTT. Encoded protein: CASSQRPGQGAGNQPQHF.

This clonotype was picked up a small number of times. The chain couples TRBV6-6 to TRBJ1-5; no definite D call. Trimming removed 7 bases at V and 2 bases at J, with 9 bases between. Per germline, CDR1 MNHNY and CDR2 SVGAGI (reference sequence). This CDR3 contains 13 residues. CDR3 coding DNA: TGTGCCAGCAAGGACGGAGGCAATCAGCCCCAGCATTTT. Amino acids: CASKDGGNQPQHF.

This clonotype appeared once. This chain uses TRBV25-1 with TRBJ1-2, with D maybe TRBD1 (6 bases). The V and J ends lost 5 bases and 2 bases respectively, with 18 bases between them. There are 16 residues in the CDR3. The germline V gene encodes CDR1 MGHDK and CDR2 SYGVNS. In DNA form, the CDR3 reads TGTGCCAGCAGTTCGGGCTACGGGGGGCTCAACTATGGCTACACCTTC. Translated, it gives CASSSGYGGLNYGYTF.

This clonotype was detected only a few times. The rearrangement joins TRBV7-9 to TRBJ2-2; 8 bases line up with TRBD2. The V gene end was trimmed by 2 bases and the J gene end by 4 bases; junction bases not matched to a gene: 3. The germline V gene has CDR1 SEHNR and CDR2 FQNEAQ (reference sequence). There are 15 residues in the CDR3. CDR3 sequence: CASSLMRGATGELFF. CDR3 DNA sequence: TGTGCCAGCAGCTTAATGCGGGGGGCCACCGGGGAGCTGTTTTTT.

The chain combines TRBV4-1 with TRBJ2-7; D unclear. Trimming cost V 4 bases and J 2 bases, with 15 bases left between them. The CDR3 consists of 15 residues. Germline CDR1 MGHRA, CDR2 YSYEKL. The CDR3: CASSPFPRAAYEQYF. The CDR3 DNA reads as TGCGCCAGCAGCCCCTTTCCTAGGGCGGCCTACGAGCAGTACTTC.

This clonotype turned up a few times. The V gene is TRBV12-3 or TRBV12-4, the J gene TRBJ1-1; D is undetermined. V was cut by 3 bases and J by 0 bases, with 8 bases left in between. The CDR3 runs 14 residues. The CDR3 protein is CASSFGVLNTEAFF. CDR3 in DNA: TGTGCCAGCAGTTTTGGGGTCCTGAACACTGAAGCTTTCTTT.

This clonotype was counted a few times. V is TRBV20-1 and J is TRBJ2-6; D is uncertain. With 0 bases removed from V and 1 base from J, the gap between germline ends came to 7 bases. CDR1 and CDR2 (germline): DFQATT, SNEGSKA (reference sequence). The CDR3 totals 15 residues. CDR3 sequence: CSAREPSSGANVLTF. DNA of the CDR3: TGCAGTGCTAGAGAGCCTTCGTCTGGGGCCAACGTCCTGACTTTC.

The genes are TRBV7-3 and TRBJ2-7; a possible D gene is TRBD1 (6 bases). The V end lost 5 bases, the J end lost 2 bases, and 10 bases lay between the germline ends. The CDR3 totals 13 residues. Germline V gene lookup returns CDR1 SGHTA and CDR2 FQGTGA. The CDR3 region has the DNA TGTGCCAGCAGCCCGGACAGTACCTACGAGCAGTACTTC. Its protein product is CASSPDSTYEQYF.

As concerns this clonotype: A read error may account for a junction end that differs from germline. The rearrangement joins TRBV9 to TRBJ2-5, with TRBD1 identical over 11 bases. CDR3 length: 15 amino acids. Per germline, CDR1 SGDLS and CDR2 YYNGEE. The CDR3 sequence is CASSVGTGGKEAQYF. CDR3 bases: TGTGCCAGCAGCGTTGGGACAGGGGGGAAAGAGGCCCAGTACTTC.